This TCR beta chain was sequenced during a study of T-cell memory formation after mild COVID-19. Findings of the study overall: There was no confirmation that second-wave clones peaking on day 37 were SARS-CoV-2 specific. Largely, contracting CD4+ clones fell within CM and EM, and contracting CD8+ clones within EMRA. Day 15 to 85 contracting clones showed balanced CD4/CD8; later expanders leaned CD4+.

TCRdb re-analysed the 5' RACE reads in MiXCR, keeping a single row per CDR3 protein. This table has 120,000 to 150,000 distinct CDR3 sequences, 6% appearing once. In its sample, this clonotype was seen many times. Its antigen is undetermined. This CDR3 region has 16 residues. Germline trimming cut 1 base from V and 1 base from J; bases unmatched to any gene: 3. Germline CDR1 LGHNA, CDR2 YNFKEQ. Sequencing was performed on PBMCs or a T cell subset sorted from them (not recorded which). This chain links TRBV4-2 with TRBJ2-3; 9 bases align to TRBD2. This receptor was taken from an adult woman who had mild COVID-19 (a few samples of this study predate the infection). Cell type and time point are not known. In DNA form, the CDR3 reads TGTGCCAGCAGCCAAGCTCCTAGCGGGGGCACAGATACGCAGTATTTT. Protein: CASSQAPSGGTDTQYF.